What follows describes a single T cell receptor (beta chain). No antigen is known for it. This record belongs to a study of shared clonotypes between healthy human individuals. Over several immunoSEQ plates, each subset's genomic DNA was distributed in even portions. Loaded into unsorted PBMC replicate PCRs was approximately 320 ng DNA, about 30,000 T cell genomes. The protocol was immunoSEQ multiplex PCR, while the TCRdb copy is restricted to in-frame clones and leaves out a portion. The data contain 490,000 or so clones, about 82% of them seen just once; the ten biggest clones take up around 13%. Recent vaccinations or acute infections were absent in the healthy HIV-negative adult donors. General study findings and limits: It was expected that sequencing depth would affect clonotype sharing among donors.

Deletions cut 5 bases from V and 8 bases from J, with 12 bases between. This CDR3 region has 13 residues. Germline values: CDR1 MNHEY, CDR2 SMNVEV (reference sequence). The sequence was obtained from a woman aged 35 to 49 in good health. Some clones in this sample may be carry-over from other donors' samples. This rearrangement joins TRBV27 to TRBJ1-4; D uncertain. Sequencing input: PBMCs. The CDR3, as DNA: TGTGCCAGCAGTAACAGTGGAGGGGAAAAACTGTTTTTT. Its translation is CASSNSGGEKLFF.